This T cell receptor (beta chain) was sequenced for a study of early stage breast cancer tumors. Study-wide points: Tumors had roughly 2.4-fold higher T cell density and higher clonality than adjacent normal breast tissue.

Comments on this clone: Its matching antigen is unknown.

This table comes from immunoSEQ multiplex PCR, and its TCRdb copy is limited to in-frame clones, with some not included. In the table there are fewer than 30,000 clones, about 80% of which are singletons. This sequence was found in a person between 55 and 69 years old with breast cancer. Sequencing input: blood.

CDR3: CASSPWQGDGELFF. The CDR3, as DNA: TGTGCCAGCAGCCCATGGCAGGGGGACGGGGAGCTGTTTTTT. The chain carries TRBV7-3 and TRBJ2-2; 7 nucleotides line up with TRBD1. This CDR3 is 14 amino acids long. The V segment lost 5 bases and the J segment 7 bases; nucleotides outside the gene matches: 7. Germline V gene data show CDR1 as SGHTA and CDR2 as FQGTGA. Using reference TRBV7-3 and TRBJ2-2 for the parts outside the CDR3, the full variable domain is GAGVSQTPSNKVTEKGKYVELRCDPISGHTALYWYRQSLGQGPEFLIYFQGTGAADDSGLPNDRFFAVRPEGSVSTLKIQRTERGDSAVYLCASSPWQGDGELFFGEGSRLTVL.